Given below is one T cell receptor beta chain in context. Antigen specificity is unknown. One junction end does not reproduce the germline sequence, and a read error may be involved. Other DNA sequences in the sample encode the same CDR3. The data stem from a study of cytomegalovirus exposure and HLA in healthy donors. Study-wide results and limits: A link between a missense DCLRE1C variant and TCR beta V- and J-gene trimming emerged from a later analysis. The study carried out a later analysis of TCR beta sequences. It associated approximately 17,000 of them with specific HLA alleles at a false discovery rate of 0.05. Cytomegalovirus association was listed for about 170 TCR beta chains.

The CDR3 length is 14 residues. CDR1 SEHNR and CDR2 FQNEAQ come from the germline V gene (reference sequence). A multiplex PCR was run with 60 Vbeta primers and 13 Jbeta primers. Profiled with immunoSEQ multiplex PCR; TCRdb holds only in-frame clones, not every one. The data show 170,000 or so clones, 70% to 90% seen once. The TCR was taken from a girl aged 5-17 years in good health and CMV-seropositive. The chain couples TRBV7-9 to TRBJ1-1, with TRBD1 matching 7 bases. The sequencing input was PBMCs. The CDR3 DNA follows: TGTGCCAGCAGCGGAGACAGGGTCTACACTGAAGCCTTCTTT. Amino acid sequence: CASSGDRVYTEAFF.